This T cell receptor (beta chain) originates from a study of long-term antiretroviral therapy in people with HIV. Background on the study: The earliest samples came from an era when ART typically awaited falling CD4 counts. Findings of the study overall: On ART adherence, viral resistance or therapy changes, no data were available. Controls showed broader CDR3 length ranges than did the HIV repertoires.

A note on this clone: Its antigen is still unknown.

The V end lost 2 bases, the J end lost 5 bases, and 12 bases lay between the germline ends. CDR3 length: 14 amino acids. Germline-derived CDR1 and CDR2 are MNHEY and SVGAGI. With survey level as its setting, the immunoSEQ assay was v3.0. Data came from immunoSEQ multiplex PCR; TCRdb stores just in-frame clones and leaves some out. The sample consists of about 12,000 clones, 82% of them appearing once. The chain joins TRBV6-5 to TRBJ1-2, with a weak D call TRBD1 (5 bases). The receptor was isolated from a man aged 50 to 59 with HIV. The source material was unsorted PBMCs, sampled just over 8 years after starting antiretroviral therapy. The CDR3 spells CASSYRQGSYGYTF. The CDR3 DNA follows: TGTGCCAGCAGTTACCGGCAGGGATCATATGGCTACACCTTC.